This T cell receptor (beta chain) was obtained from a study of blood T cell repertoires in COVID-19. Study background: Samples taken during acute and convalescent COVID-19 were collected in the United States, Italy and Spain.

Per the study methods: Estimation of nucleated cell counts was performed using reference gene primer amplification. Repertoires were generated with immunoSEQ multiplex PCR, while TCRdb's copy carries only in-frame clones and drops some. The DNA gave D and trimming, while V, J and clone size come from that table. This sample has about 360,000 clones, with less than 90% found just once. Enrolled during active infection, Seattle patients were then followed longitudinally. Germline assignment: CDR1 SNHLY and CDR2 FYNNEI. This CDR3 region has 15 residues. V was clipped by 4 bases and J by 2 bases; unmatched bases: 5.

The origin of this receptor is a woman aged 60-75 years with COVID-19, enrolled during active disease. The rearrangement joins TRBV2 to TRBJ2-5, with 9 bases aligning to TRBD1. The source material was peripheral blood. The CDR3 spells CASSGGQGKQETQYF. For the CDR3, the DNA is TGTGCCAGCAGTGGGGGACAGGGTAAACAAGAGACCCAGTACTTC.